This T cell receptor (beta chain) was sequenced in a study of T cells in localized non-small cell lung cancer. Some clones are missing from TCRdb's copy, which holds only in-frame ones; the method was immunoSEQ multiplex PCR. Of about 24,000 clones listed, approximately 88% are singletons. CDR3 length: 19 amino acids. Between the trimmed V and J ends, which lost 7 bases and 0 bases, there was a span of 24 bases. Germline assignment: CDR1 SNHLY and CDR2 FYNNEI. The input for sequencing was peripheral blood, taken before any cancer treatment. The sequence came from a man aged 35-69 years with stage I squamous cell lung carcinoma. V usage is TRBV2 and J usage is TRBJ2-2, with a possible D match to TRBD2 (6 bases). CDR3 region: CASNLEESSGAPNTGELFF. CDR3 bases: TGTGCCAGCAACCTCGAGGAGAGTAGCGGAGCTCCGAACACCGGGGAGCTGTTTTTT.